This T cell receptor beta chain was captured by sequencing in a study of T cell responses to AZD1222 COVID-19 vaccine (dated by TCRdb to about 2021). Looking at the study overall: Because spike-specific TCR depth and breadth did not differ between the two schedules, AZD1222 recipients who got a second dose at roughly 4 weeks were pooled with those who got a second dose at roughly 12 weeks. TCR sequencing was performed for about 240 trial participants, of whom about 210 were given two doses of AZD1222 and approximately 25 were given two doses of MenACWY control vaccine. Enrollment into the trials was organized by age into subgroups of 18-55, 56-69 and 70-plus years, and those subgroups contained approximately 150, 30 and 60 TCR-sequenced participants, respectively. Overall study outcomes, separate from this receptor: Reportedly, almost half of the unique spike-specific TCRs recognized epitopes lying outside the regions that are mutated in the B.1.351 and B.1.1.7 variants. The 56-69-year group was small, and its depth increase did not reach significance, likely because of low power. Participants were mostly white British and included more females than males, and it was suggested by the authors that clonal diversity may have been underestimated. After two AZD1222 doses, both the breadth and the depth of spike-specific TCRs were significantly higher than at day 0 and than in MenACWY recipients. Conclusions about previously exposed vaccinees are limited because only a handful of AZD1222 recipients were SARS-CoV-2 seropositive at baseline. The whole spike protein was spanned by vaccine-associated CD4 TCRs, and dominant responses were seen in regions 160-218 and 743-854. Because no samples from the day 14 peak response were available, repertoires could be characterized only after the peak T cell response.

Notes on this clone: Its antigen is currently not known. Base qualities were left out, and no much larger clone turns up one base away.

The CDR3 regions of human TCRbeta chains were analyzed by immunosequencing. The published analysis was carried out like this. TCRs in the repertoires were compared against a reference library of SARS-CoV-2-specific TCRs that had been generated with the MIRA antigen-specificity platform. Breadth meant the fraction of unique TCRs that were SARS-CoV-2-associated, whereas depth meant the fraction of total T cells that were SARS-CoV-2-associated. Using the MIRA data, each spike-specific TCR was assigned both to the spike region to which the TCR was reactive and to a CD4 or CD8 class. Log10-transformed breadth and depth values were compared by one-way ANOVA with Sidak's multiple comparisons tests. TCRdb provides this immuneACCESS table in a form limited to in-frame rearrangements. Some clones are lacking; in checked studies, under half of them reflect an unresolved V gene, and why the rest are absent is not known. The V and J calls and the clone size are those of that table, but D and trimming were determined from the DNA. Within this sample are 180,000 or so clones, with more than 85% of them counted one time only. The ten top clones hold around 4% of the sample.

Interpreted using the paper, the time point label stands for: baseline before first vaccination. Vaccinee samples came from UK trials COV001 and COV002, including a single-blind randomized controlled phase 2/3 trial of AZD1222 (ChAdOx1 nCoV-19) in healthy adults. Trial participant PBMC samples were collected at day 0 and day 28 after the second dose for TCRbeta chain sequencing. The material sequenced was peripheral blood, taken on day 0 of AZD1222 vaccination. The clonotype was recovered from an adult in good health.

DNA sequence: TGTGCCAGCAGCACACAGAGAGCCACTGAAGCTTTCTTT. The translation is CASSTQRATEAFF. This chain is built from TRBV11-2 and TRBJ1-1; a confident D gene designation cannot be given. Reading the germline V gene gives CDR1 SGHAT and CDR2 FQNNGV. From its cysteine to its phenylalanine, the CDR3 spans 13 amino acids. The DNA shown is the 39-base CDR3, in frame from base 1. V is reduced by 5 bases and J by 4 bases, leaving a spacing of 11 bases between them.